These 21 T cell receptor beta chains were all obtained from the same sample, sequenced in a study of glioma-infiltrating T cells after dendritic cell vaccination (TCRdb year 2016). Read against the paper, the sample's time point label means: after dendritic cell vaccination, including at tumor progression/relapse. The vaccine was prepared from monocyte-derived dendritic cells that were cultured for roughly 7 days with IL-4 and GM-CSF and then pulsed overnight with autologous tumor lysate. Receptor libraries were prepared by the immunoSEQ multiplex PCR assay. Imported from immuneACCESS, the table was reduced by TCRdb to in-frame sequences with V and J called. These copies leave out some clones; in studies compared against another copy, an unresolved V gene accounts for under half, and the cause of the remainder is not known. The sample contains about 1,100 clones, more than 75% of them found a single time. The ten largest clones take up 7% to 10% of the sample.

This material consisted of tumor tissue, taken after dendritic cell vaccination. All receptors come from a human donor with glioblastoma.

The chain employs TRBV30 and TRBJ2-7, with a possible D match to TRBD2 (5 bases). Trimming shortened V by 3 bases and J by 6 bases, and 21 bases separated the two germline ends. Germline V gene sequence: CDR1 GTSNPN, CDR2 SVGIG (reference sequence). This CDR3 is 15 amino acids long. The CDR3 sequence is CAWSLPPGSSSEQYF. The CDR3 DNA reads TGTGCCTGGAGCCTTCCCCCGGGGTCGTCCAGCGAGCAGTACTTC.

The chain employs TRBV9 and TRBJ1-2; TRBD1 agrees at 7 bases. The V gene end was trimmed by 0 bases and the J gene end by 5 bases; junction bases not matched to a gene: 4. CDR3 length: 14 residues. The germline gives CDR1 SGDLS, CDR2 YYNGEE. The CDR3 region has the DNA TGTGCCAGCAGCGTAGATAACAGGGGATATGGCTACACCTTC. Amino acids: CASSVDNRGYGYTF.

CDR3 sequence reads: CASSKTGCTDTQYF. The DNA of the CDR3 is TGTGCCAGCAGCAAAACAGGGTGCACAGATACGCAGTATTTT. The gene calls are TRBV21-1 and TRBJ2-3; whether TRBD1, the table's D call, matches the DNA was not checked. TRBV21-1 is described as a pseudogene. The CDR3 spans 14 residues.

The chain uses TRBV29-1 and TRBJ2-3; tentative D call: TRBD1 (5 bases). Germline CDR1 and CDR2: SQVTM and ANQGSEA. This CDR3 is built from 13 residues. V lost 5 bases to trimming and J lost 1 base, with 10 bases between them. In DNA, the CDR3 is TGCAGCGTTCGGCAGGGTGGCACAGATACGCAGTATTTT. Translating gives CSVRQGGTDTQYF.

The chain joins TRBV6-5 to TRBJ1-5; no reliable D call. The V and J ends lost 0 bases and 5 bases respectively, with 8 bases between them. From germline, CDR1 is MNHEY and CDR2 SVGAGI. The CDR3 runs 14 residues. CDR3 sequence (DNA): TGTGCCAGCAGTTACTCGCTCGGGGATCAGCCCCAGCATTTT. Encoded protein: CASSYSLGDQPQHF.

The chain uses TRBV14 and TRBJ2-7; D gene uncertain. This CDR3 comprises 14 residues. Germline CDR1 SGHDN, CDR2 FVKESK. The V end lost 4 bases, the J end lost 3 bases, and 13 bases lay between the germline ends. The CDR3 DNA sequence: TGTGCCAGCAGCCCCATCCAGGAACTCTACGAGCAGTACTTC. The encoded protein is CASSPIQELYEQYF.

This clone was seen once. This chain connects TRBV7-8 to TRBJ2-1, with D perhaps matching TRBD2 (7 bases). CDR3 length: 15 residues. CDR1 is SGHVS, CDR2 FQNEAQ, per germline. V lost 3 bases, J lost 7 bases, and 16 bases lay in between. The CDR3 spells CASSFSGGALNEQFF. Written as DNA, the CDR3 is TGTGCCAGCAGCTTCAGTGGGGGGGCGTTAAATGAGCAGTTCTTC.

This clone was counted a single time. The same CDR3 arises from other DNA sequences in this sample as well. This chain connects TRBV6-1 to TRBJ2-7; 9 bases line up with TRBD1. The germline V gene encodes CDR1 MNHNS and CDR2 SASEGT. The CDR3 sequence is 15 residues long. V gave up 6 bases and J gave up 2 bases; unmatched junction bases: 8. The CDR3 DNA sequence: TGTGCCAGCAGAGACCCGGGACAGGGCCCCTACGAGCAGTACTTC. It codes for CASRDPGQGPYEQYF.

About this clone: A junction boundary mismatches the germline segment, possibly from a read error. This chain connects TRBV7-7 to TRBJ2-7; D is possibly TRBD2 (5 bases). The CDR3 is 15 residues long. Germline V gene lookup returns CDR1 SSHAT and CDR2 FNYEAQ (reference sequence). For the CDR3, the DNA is TGTGCTAGCAGCTTAGAATACGGGGTGAACTACGAGCAGTACTTC. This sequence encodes CASSLEYGVNYEQYF.

The CDR3 loop reads CASSVDRSYGYTF. The CDR3 DNA sequence: TGCGCCAGCAGCGTGGACAGGTCCTATGGCTACACCTTC. J is TRBJ1-2 and V is TRBV5-1; 7 nucleotides line up with TRBD1. The junction had 4 bases not matched to a gene; V was cut back by 4 bases and J by 4 bases. CDR1 and CDR2 from the germline V gene are SGHRS and YFSETQ. The CDR3 runs to 13 residues.

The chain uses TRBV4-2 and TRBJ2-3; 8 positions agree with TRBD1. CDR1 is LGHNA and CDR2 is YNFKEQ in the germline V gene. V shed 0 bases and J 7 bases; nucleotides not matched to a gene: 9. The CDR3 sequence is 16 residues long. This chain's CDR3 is CASSQEATGEEYTQYF. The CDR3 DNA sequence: TGTGCCAGCAGCCAAGAAGCGACAGGGGAGGAATATACGCAGTATTTT.

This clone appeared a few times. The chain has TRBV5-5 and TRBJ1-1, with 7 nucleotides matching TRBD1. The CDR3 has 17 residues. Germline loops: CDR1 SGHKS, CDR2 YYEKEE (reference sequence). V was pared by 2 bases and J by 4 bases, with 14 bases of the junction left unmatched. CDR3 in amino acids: CASSLTPLRQGSTEAFF. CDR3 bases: TGTGCCAGCAGCTTAACCCCCTTGAGACAGGGAAGCACTGAAGCTTTCTTT.

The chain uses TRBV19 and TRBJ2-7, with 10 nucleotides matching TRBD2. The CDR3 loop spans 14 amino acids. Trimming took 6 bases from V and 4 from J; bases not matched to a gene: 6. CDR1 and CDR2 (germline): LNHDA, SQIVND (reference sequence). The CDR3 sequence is CASSPSGGSYEQYF. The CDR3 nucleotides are TGTGCCAGTAGCCCTAGCGGGGGTTCATACGAGCAGTACTTC.

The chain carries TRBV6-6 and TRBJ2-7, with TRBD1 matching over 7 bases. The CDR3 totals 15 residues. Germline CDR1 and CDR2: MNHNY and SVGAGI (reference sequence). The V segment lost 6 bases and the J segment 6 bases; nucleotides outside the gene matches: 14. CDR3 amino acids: CASRYTGVEKGEQYF. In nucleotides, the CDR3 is TGTGCCAGCAGATATACAGGGGTGGAAAAAGGCGAGCAGTACTTC.

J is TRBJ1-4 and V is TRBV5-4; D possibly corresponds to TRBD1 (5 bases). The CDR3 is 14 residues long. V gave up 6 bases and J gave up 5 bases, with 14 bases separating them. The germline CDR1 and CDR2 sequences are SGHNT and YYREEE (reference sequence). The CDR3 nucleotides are TGTGCCAGCACCTCCACGGGGGGAAATGAAAAACTGTTTTTT. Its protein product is CASTSTGGNEKLFF.

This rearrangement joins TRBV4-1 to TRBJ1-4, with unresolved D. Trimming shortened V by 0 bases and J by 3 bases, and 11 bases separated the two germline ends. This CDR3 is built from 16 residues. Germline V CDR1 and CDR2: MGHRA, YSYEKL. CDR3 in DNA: TGCGCCAGCAGCCAAGAGACATCAAGTGCTAATGAAAAACTGTTTTTT. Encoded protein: CASSQETSSANEKLFF.

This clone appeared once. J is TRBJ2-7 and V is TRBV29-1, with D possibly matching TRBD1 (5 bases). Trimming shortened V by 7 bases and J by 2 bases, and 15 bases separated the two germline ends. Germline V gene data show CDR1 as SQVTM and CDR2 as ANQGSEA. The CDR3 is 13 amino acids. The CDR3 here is CSAETKDTYEQYF. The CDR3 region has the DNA TGCAGCGCCGAAACTAAGGACACCTACGAGCAGTACTTC.

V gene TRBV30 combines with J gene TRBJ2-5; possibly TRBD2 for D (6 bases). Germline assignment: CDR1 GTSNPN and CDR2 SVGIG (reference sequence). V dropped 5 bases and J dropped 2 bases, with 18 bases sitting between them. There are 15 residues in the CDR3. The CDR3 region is CAWERASNPQETQYF. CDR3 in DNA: TGTGCCTGGGAGCGGGCTAGCAACCCACAAGAGACCCAGTACTTC.

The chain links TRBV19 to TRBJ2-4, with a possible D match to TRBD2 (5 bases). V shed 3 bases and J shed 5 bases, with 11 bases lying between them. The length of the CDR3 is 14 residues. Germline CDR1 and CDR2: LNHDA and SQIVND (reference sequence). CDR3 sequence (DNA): TGTGCCAGTAGTATTCCCGGGGTTGAAAACATTCAGTACTTC. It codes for CASSIPGVENIQYF. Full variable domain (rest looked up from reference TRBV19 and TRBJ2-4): DGGITQSPKYLFRKEGQNVTLSCEQNLNHDAMYWYRQDPGQGLRLIYYSQIVNDFQKGDIAEGYSVSREKKESFPLTVTSAQKNPTAFYLCASSIPGVENIQYFGAGTRLSVL.

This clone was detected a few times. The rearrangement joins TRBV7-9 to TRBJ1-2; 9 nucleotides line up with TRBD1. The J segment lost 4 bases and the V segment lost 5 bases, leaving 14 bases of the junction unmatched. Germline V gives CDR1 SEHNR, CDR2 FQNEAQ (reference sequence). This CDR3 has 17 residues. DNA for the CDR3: TGTGCCAGCAGCCGACCTGAGCCGGGACAGGGTGCCTATGGCTACACCTTC. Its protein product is CASSRPEPGQGAYGYTF.

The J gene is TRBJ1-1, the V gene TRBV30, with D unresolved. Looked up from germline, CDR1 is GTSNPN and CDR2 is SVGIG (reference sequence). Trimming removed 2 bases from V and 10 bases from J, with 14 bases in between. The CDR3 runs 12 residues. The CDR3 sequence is CAWSMVSTRAFF. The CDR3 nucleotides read TGTGCCTGGAGTATGGTATCCACGAGAGCTTTCTTT.